The TCR beta chain under discussion was sequenced for a study of OX40 agonist ivuxolimab in advanced cancers. Study-level information: Patients enrolled in dose escalation were diagnosed with hepatocellular carcinoma, melanoma, renal cell or head and neck cancer. With a range of roughly 20 to 80, age averaged approximately 60 years, and 70% to 85% were male. General study points: Nonresponders included some who also had low normalized T-cell clonal expansion. Clonal expansion was seen in CD4+ and CD8+ blood T cells by week 6 at 0.1 to 3.0 mg/kg.

Using immunoSEQ multiplex PCR, the repertoire was profiled, and TCRdb retains in-frame clones only, with some absent. Altogether thousands of clones are present, roughly 80% being singletons, with the ten largest covering approximately 25%. As concerns this clone: Its specificity is unknown. A clone one base away is much larger, so this may be a read error. Additional DNA sequences in this sample encode the identical CDR3.

The sequence came from an adult with an advanced solid tumor such as melanoma, head and neck, liver or kidney cancer. The sample consisted of CD4+ or CD8+ T cells sorted from blood, taken in a trial of the OX40 agonist ivuxolimab.

In DNA, the CDR3 is TGCGCCAGCAGCCAAGACGGCGGGAGCTCCTACGAGCAGTACTTC. Protein product: CASSQDGGSSYEQYF. The J gene is TRBJ2-7, the V gene TRBV4-3; TRBD2 aligns across 7 bases. The CDR3 loop spans 15 amino acids. Germline CDR1 is LGHNA and CDR2 is YSLEER. J lost 0 bases, V lost 0 bases, and 2 bases had no gene match.